The T cell receptor (beta chain) described here comes from a study of molecular identifiers for immune sequencing clone quantification. About the research overall: The replicate experiment used RNA from approximately 20,000 or 100,000 naive CD8 cells. This RNA was split into five aliquots, and four of them were sequenced.

Naive CD8 T cells were picked out by sorting for CD8+CD4-CCR7+CD45RA+. A single record per CDR3 protein comes from TCRdb applying MiXCR to the PCR reads. The sample records under 350,000 distinct CDR3 sequences, about 22% being singletons. In this sample, this clonotype turned up many times. The CDR3 runs 13 residues. Germline lookup yields CDR1 SEHNR and CDR2 FQNEAQ (reference sequence). V was pared by 6 bases and J by 7 bases, with 8 bases of the junction left unmatched. This TCR was sampled from a human donor in good health. Some libraries in this study had Jurkat cell RNA spiked in. The chain links TRBV7-9 to TRBJ1-1; 7 bases are a match to TRBD1. Sequencing was carried out using naive CD8+ T cells from blood, with Jurkat cell RNA spiked in. Noted subset: FACS-sorted CD8+CD4-CCR7+CD45RA+ naive T cells. The CDR3 loop is CASSFNRDSEAFF. Written as DNA, the CDR3 is TGTGCCAGCAGTTTTAACCGGGACAGTGAAGCTTTCTTT. The full variable domain, its missing parts supplied by reference TRBV7-9 and TRBJ1-1, is DTGVSQNPRHKITKRGQNVTFRCDPISEHNRLYWYRQTLGQGPEFLTYFQNEAQLEKSRLLSDRFSAERPKGSFSTLEIQRTEQGDSAMYLCASSFNRDSEAFFGQGTRLTVV.